The rows below give T cell receptor beta chains drawn from one sample of a study of a mutant IDH1 vaccine in newly diagnosed glioma. Method: immunoSEQ multiplex PCR; TCRdb's copy keeps in-frame clones and lacks some. The data contain approximately 12,000 clones, around 85% of them singletons. The antigens for these receptors are not known. The sequenced sample was PBMCs, obtained from a glioma patient whose treatment included an IDH1 peptide vaccine. These TCRs come from a man aged 25-45 years with glioma. Both conserved end residues are part of each CDR3. A D gene is named only where the DNA matches it firmly. Some rows mark clone size as missing; the rest say once, few, many or name a class of expanded clone.

CDR3 protein: CASGLHPFGRSFNQPQHF
CDR3 DNA: TGTGCTAGTGGTTTGCATCCCTTTGGACGGAGCTTCAATCAGCCCCAGCATTTT
J gene: TRBJ1-5
D gene: NA
clone size: NA
V gene: TRBV12-5

CDR3 protein: CASRRGANYGYTF
CDR3 DNA: TGTGCCAGCAGGAGGGGGGCGAACTATGGCTACACCTTC
J gene: TRBJ1-2
D gene: NA
clone size: NA
V gene: TRBV11-2

CDR3 protein: CASRYMDRAYYGYTF
CDR3 DNA: TGTGCCAGCAGGTACATGGACAGGGCCTACTATGGCTACACCTTC
J gene: TRBJ1-2
D gene: TRBD1
clone size: NA
V gene: TRBV27

CDR3 protein: CASSLDGALYGYTF
CDR3 DNA: TGCGCCAGCAGCTTGGATGGGGCACTCTATGGCTACACCTTC
J gene: TRBJ1-2
D gene: NA
clone size: once
V gene: TRBV5-1

CDR3 protein: CASSLPDRARTEAFF
CDR3 DNA: TGCGCCAGCAGCTTGCCGGACAGGGCCCGTACTGAAGCTTTCTTT
J gene: TRBJ1-1
D gene: TRBD1
clone size: NA
V gene: TRBV5-1

CDR3 protein: CASSESYRTYEQYF
CDR3 DNA: TGTGCCAGCAGTGAATCCTACAGGACCTACGAGCAGTACTTC
J gene: TRBJ2-7
D gene: NA
clone size: NA
V gene: TRBV6-1

CDR3 protein: CASGEDRGYEQYF
CDR3 DNA: TGTGCCAGCGGGGAGGACAGGGGCTACGAGCAGTACTTC
J gene: TRBJ2-7
D gene: TRBD1
clone size: NA
V gene: TRBV2

CDR3 protein: CAWIRGAGFYEQYF
CDR3 DNA: TGTGCCTGGATTAGGGGGGCAGGGTTCTACGAGCAGTACTTC
J gene: TRBJ2-7
D gene: NA
clone size: NA
V gene: TRBV30

CDR3 protein: CAIPDTLGNTIYF
CDR3 DNA: TGCGCCATTCCTGACACTCTAGGAAACACCATATATTTT
J gene: TRBJ1-3
D gene: NA
clone size: NA
V gene: TRBV23-1

CDR3 protein: CASSSRPLDNQPQHF
CDR3 DNA: TGCGCCAGCAGCTCCCGGCCACTTGACAATCAGCCCCAGCATTTT
J gene: TRBJ1-5
D gene: NA
clone size: NA
V gene: TRBV5-1

CDR3 protein: CASRETGRPSGANVLTF
CDR3 DNA: TGTGCCAGCAGGGAGACGGGACGGCCCTCTGGGGCCAACGTCCTGACTTTC
J gene: TRBJ2-6
D gene: NA
clone size: NA
V gene: TRBV2

CDR3 protein: CASSLEARGETQYF
CDR3 DNA: TGTGCCAGCAGCTTGGAGGCTAGAGGGGAGACCCAGTACTTC
J gene: TRBJ2-5
D gene: NA
clone size: NA
V gene: TRBV5-4

CDR3 protein: CATSFAGGYNEQFF
CDR3 DNA: TGTGCCACCTCTTTCGCGGGAGGCTACAATGAGCAGTTCTTC
J gene: TRBJ2-1
D gene: TRBD2
clone size: NA
V gene: TRBV14

CDR3 protein: CASSSTGRANYGYTF
CDR3 DNA: TGTGCCAGCAGTTCCACAGGGCGAGCTAACTATGGCTACACCTTC
J gene: TRBJ1-2
D gene: NA
clone size: once
V gene: TRBV27

CDR3 protein: CASSTRGGGSHSSYEQYF
CDR3 DNA: TGTGCCAGCAGCACCCGGGGAGGGGGTTCCCACAGCTCCTACGAGCAGTACTTC
J gene: TRBJ2-7
D gene: NA
clone size: once
V gene: TRBV11-2

CDR3 protein: CASSGHSGGRSYNEQFF
CDR3 DNA: TGTGCCAGCAGCGGCCACAGCGGGGGGCGCTCCTACAATGAGCAGTTCTTC
J gene: TRBJ2-1
D gene: TRBD2
clone size: NA
V gene: TRBV7-2

CDR3 protein: CASSSDYEQYF
CDR3 DNA: TGTGCCAGCAGCTCCGACTACGAGCAGTACTTC
J gene: TRBJ2-7
D gene: NA
clone size: NA
V gene: TRBV11-1

CDR3 protein: CSVEERQSSYGYTF
CDR3 DNA: TGCAGCGTTGAAGAGCGGCAGTCCTCCTATGGCTACACCTTC
J gene: TRBJ1-2
D gene: NA
clone size: few
V gene: TRBV29-1

CDR3 protein: CATRGGSKTEAFF
CDR3 DNA: TGTGCCACCCGCGGGGGCTCCAAGACTGAAGCTTTCTTT
J gene: TRBJ1-1
D gene: NA
clone size: NA
V gene: TRBV10-3

CDR3 protein: CAISGEGQGAGGYTF
CDR3 DNA: TGTGCCATCAGTGGGGAAGGACAGGGGGCGGGAGGCTACACCTTC
J gene: TRBJ1-2
D gene: TRBD1
clone size: NA
V gene: TRBV10-3

CDR3 protein: CASSKGQEAGANVLTF
CDR3 DNA: TGCGCCAGCAGCAAGGGACAGGAGGCGGGGGCCAACGTCCTGACTTTC
J gene: TRBJ2-6
D gene: TRBD1
clone size: few
V gene: TRBV5-1

CDR3 protein: CASSLSGNTDTQYF
CDR3 DNA: TGTGCCAGCAGCCTTAGCGGGAACACAGATACGCAGTATTTT
J gene: TRBJ2-3
D gene: TRBD2
clone size: NA
V gene: TRBV11-1

CDR3 protein: CASREQGRTNEKLFF
CDR3 DNA: TGTGCCAGCAGGGAACAGGGGCGGACTAATGAAAAACTGTTTTTT
J gene: TRBJ1-4
D gene: TRBD1
clone size: NA
V gene: TRBV2

CDR3 protein: CAISVSSGSYEQYF
CDR3 DNA: TGTGCCATCAGTGTCTCTAGCGGGAGCTACGAGCAGTACTTC
J gene: TRBJ2-7
D gene: TRBD2
clone size: NA
V gene: TRBV10-3

CDR3 protein: CASSPSLAGALNEQFF
CDR3 DNA: TGTGCCAGCAGTCCCAGCTTAGCGGGAGCCCTCAATGAGCAGTTCTTC
J gene: TRBJ2-1
D gene: TRBD2
clone size: NA
V gene: TRBV27

CDR3 protein: CASTKGEGYGYTF
CDR3 DNA: TGCGCCAGCACCAAGGGTGAAGGCTATGGCTACACCTTC
J gene: TRBJ1-2
D gene: NA
clone size: NA
V gene: TRBV4-1

CDR3 protein: CASSQGSGGRAYGYTF
CDR3 DNA: TGCGCCAGCAGCCAAGGCAGTGGGGGGAGGGCCTATGGCTACACCTTC
J gene: TRBJ1-2
D gene: NA
clone size: few
V gene: TRBV4-1

CDR3 protein: CASSLGQGFQPQHF
CDR3 DNA: TGTGCCAGCAGCTTGGGACAGGGGTTTCAGCCCCAGCATTTT
J gene: TRBJ1-5
D gene: TRBD1
clone size: NA
V gene: TRBV5-6

CDR3 protein: CASSLGHGVNTEAFF
CDR3 DNA: TGCGCCAGCAGCTTGGGACACGGGGTGAACACTGAAGCTTTCTTT
J gene: TRBJ1-1
D gene: NA
clone size: NA
V gene: TRBV5-1

CDR3 protein: CAWSVLGGSADTQYF
CDR3 DNA: TGTGCCTGGAGTGTACTTGGCGGGAGTGCAGATACGCAGTATTTT
J gene: TRBJ2-3
D gene: TRBD2
clone size: NA
V gene: TRBV30

CDR3 protein: CASSLKPASYGYTF
CDR3 DNA: TGTGCCAGCAGCTTAAAACCAGCCTCCTATGGCTACACCTTC
J gene: TRBJ1-2
D gene: NA
clone size: NA
V gene: TRBV13

CDR3 protein: CASSLVAVQETQYF
CDR3 DNA: TGTGCCAGCAGCCTAGTGGCAGTCCAAGAGACCCAGTACTTC
J gene: TRBJ2-5
D gene: NA
clone size: NA
V gene: TRBV7-9

CDR3 protein: CASSQQEGYEQYF
CDR3 DNA: TGCGCCAGCAGCCAGCAAGAGGGCTACGAGCAGTACTTC
J gene: TRBJ2-7
D gene: NA
clone size: NA
V gene: TRBV4-1

CDR3 protein: CASSHPNGGPLNTEAFF
CDR3 DNA: TGCGCCAGCAGCCACCCCAATGGAGGGCCGCTCAACACTGAAGCTTTCTTT
J gene: TRBJ1-1
D gene: NA
clone size: few
V gene: TRBV4-1

CDR3 protein: CASGLGQSNQPQHF
CDR3 DNA: TGTGCTAGTGGTTTGGGACAGTCCAATCAGCCCCAGCATTTT
J gene: TRBJ1-5
D gene: NA
clone size: NA
V gene: TRBV12-5

CDR3 protein: CASSSEGMGTEAFF
CDR3 DNA: TGTGCCAGCAGTTCAGAAGGTATGGGGACTGAAGCTTTCTTT
J gene: TRBJ1-1
D gene: NA
clone size: NA
V gene: TRBV27

CDR3 protein: CASSRYRAPLIDTGELFF
CDR3 DNA: TGTGCCAGCAGCAGATACAGGGCCCCTTTAATAGACACCGGGGAGCTGTTTTTT
J gene: TRBJ2-2
D gene: NA
clone size: NA
V gene: TRBV7-8

CDR3 protein: CASSVGRKNTEAFF
CDR3 DNA: TGTGCCAGCAGCGTAGGACGGAAGAACACTGAAGCTTTCTTT
J gene: TRBJ1-1
D gene: NA
clone size: NA
V gene: TRBV9

CDR3 protein: CASRPREAGGYEQYF
CDR3 DNA: TGTGCCAGCAGACCCCGTGAGGCGGGAGGCTACGAGCAGTACTTC
J gene: TRBJ2-7
D gene: TRBD2
clone size: NA
V gene: TRBV6-6

CDR3 protein: CASSQRTGEAFF
CDR3 DNA: TGTGCCAGCAGCCAGAGGACGGGTGAAGCTTTCTTT
J gene: TRBJ1-1
D gene: NA
clone size: NA
V gene: TRBV4-2

CDR3 protein: CASSLSGGTEAFF
CDR3 DNA: TGCGCCAGCAGCTTGTCTGGTGGGACTGAAGCTTTCTTT
J gene: TRBJ1-1
D gene: NA
clone size: few
V gene: TRBV5-1

CDR3 protein: CSVCLGEYTEAFF
CDR3 DNA: TGCAGCGTTTGCCTAGGAGAGTACACTGAAGCTTTCTTT
J gene: TRBJ1-1
D gene: NA
clone size: few
V gene: TRBV29-1

CDR3 protein: CATPAGPTGNNEQFF
CDR3 DNA: TGTGCCACTCCCGCGGGACCTACCGGGAACAATGAGCAGTTCTTC
J gene: TRBJ2-1
D gene: NA
clone size: NA
V gene: TRBV7-9

CDR3 protein: CASTSGRAEAYNEQFF
CDR3 DNA: TGTGCCAGTACGAGCGGGAGGGCCGAGGCCTACAATGAGCAGTTCTTC
J gene: TRBJ2-1
D gene: TRBD2
clone size: NA
V gene: TRBV19

CDR3 protein: CASSISTGGRHGYTF
CDR3 DNA: TGTGCCAGTAGTATCTCAACAGGGGGTAGACATGGCTACACCTTC
J gene: TRBJ1-2
D gene: TRBD1
clone size: NA
V gene: TRBV19

CDR3 protein: CASSLALRNSYEQYF
CDR3 DNA: TGTGCCAGCAGCTTAGCCCTCCGGAACTCCTACGAGCAGTACTTC
J gene: TRBJ2-7
D gene: NA
clone size: NA
V gene: TRBV13

CDR3 protein: CASSSRGENTEAFF
CDR3 DNA: TGTGCCAGCAGCTCCCGGGGCGAGAACACTGAAGCTTTCTTT
J gene: TRBJ1-1
D gene: NA
clone size: few
V gene: TRBV9

CDR3 protein: CASSQGSGQGRTNEKLFF
CDR3 DNA: TGCGCCAGCAGCCAAGGATCAGGACAGGGGAGGACTAATGAAAAACTGTTTTTT
J gene: TRBJ1-4
D gene: TRBD1
clone size: NA
V gene: TRBV4-1

CDR3 protein: CASSWGQVLTEKLFF
CDR3 DNA: TGTGCCAGCAGCTGGGGACAGGTGTTAACCGAAAAACTGTTTTTT
J gene: TRBJ1-4
D gene: TRBD1
clone size: NA
V gene: TRBV5-5

CDR3 protein: CASSYSPTNYGYTF
CDR3 DNA: TGTGCCAGCAGTTACTCGCCGACTAACTATGGCTACACCTTC
J gene: TRBJ1-2
D gene: NA
clone size: NA
V gene: TRBV6-5

CDR3 protein: CASSSLAGTPDTQYF
CDR3 DNA: TGTGCCAGTAGTTCGCTAGCGGGTACCCCGGATACGCAGTATTTT
J gene: TRBJ2-3
D gene: TRBD2
clone size: NA
V gene: TRBV19

CDR3 protein: CASSPSATGANVLTF
CDR3 DNA: TGTGCCAGCAGTCCCTCGGCGACTGGGGCCAACGTCCTGACTTTC
J gene: TRBJ2-6
D gene: NA
clone size: few
V gene: TRBV7-9

CDR3 protein: CASSGDRKSVMNTEAFF
CDR3 DNA: TGTGCCAGCAGCGGGGACAGAAAAAGCGTCATGAACACTGAAGCTTTCTTT
J gene: TRBJ1-1
D gene: NA
clone size: few
V gene: TRBV21-1

CDR3 protein: CASSEGENYGYTF
CDR3 DNA: TGTGCCAGCAGTGAGGGGGAGAACTATGGCTACACCTTC
J gene: TRBJ1-2
D gene: NA
clone size: NA
V gene: TRBV6-1

CDR3 protein: CASSLTASGSTDTQYF
CDR3 DNA: TGTGCCAGCAGCCTGACCGCTAGCGGTAGCACAGATACGCAGTATTTT
J gene: TRBJ2-3
D gene: TRBD2
clone size: NA
V gene: TRBV27

CDR3 protein: CASSAGIPGGYTF
CDR3 DNA: TGTGCCAGCAGTGCGGGGATCCCTGGAGGCTACACCTTC
J gene: TRBJ1-2
D gene: NA
clone size: few
V gene: TRBV2

CDR3 protein: CSVSTGANTEAFF
CDR3 DNA: TGTAGCGTCTCGACAGGGGCGAACACTGAAGCTTTCTTT
J gene: TRBJ1-1
D gene: TRBD1
clone size: NA
V gene: TRBV29-1

CDR3 protein: CASSQTDKLFF
CDR3 DNA: TGTGCCAGCAGCCAGACAGACAAACTGTTTTTT
J gene: TRBJ1-4
D gene: NA
clone size: once
V gene: TRBV7-2

CDR3 protein: CASSEIRNTEAFF
CDR3 DNA: TGTGCCAGCAGTGAAATAAGGAACACTGAAGCTTTCTTT
J gene: TRBJ1-1
D gene: NA
clone size: few
V gene: TRBV2

CDR3 protein: CAISPRGGGRENIQYF
CDR3 DNA: TGTGCCATCAGTCCAAGAGGTGGAGGCAGAGAAAACATTCAGTACTTC
J gene: TRBJ2-4
D gene: NA
clone size: NA
V gene: TRBV10-3